This T cell receptor beta chain was sequenced in a study of blood T cell repertoires in COVID-19. Living in under 30 US areas, the participants were between about 18 and 100 years of age. Self-reported history from a screening survey and questionnaire set each donor's cohort. J lost 0 bases, V lost 4 bases, and 7 bases had no gene match. Germline V CDR1 and CDR2: KGHDR, SFDVKD. CDR3 length: 19 amino acids. In the authors' methods: Amplifying reference gene primers gave estimates of nucleated cell counts. Here immunoSEQ multiplex PCR was the method, and the copy in TCRdb shows in-frame clones only, minus some. V, J and clone size are taken as reported in that table, and D and trimming were inferred from the DNA itself. The sample contains roughly 230,000 clones, roughly 81% of which appear only once.

The sequenced material came from PBMCs or T cells enriched from blood (not recorded which). This rearrangement joins TRBV24-1 to TRBJ2-3; 15 bases fit TRBD2. This sequence originates from a woman in her forties or fifties who had been exposed to COVID-19. Written as DNA, the CDR3 is TGTGCCACCAGTGAGCCCGGGACTAGCGGGGGGCCTAGCACAGATACGCAGTATTTT. The encoded protein is CATSEPGTSGGPSTDTQYF.